A selection of T cell receptor beta chains follows, all from one sample in a study of regulatory T cells in long-lasting Graves disease. In TCRdb, the multiplex PCR reads were re-called with MiXCR into one record per CDR3 protein. In the table there are approximately 690,000 distinct CDR3 sequences, 30% of which are singletons. The sample was peripheral blood mononuclear cells (PBMCs), taken when the disease was refractory, from a patient treated with antithyroid drugs. The receptors were sampled from a female donor with Graves disease. CDR3s include the opening cysteine and the closing phenylalanine or tryptophan. D genes are given only for firm matches. Not every row has a clone size; where given, it reads once, few, many or a size class.

J,D,V,length,size,DNA,CDR3
TRBJ2-4,.,TRBV12-3/TRBV12-4,15,.,TGTGCCAGCAGAGCTACAGGGCTAGCCAAAAACATTCAGTACTTC,CASRATGLAKNIQYF
TRBJ2-7,TRBD2,TRBV20-1,18,few,TGCAGTGCTAGAGACGCAGGACTAGCGGGAGGGCGACTCTACGAGCAGTACTTC,CSARDAGLAGGRLYEQYF
TRBJ2-2,TRBD1,TRBV5-1,14,few,TGCGCCAGCAGGGACAGGGAAATGACCGGGGAGCTGTTTTTT,CASRDREMTGELFF
TRBJ1-1,.,TRBV7-3,17,.,TGTGCCAGCAGGAGGGGGAGTGTAGGAAATTTAAACACTGAAGCTTTCTTT,CASRRGSVGNLNTEAFF
TRBJ1-6,.,TRBV19,15,.,TGTGCCAGTAGTATCCTGGGGGACTATAATTCACCCCTCCACTTT,CASSILGDYNSPLHF
TRBJ1-3,.,TRBV5-1,16,.,TGCGCCAGCAGCTCCTACGGCCTAGCCTCTGGAAACACCATATATTTT,CASSSYGLASGNTIYF
TRBJ1-2,.,TRBV7-6,15,.,TGTGCCAGCAGCTTAGAGGCGGGGGGGGCCTATGGCTACACCTTC,CASSLEAGGAYGYTF
TRBJ2-2,TRBD2,TRBV29-1,15,.,TGCAGCGTTGAAGTCCTAGCGGGAGTCTCCGGGGAGCTGTTTTTT,CSVEVLAGVSGELFF
TRBJ1-1,TRBD1,TRBV5-1,15,.,TGCGCCAGCAGCCCGGCAGGGGGCAAGAACACTGAAGCTTTCTTT,CASSPAGGKNTEAFF
TRBJ2-7,TRBD2,TRBV9,17,.,TGTGCCAGCAGCGCTGGACTAGCGGGGGATAGCTCCTACGAGCAGTACTTC,CASSAGLAGDSSYEQYF
TRBJ2-2,.,TRBV28,12,few,TGTGCCACCAGAGATCAACCCGGGGAGCTGTTTTTT,CATRDQPGELFF
TRBJ2-5,TRBD2,TRBV20-1,15,few,TGCAGTGCTAGAGATGGAGGGGCGGGAGTTGAGACCCAGTACTTC,CSARDGGAGVETQYF
TRBJ1-1,.,TRBV10-3,11,few,TGTGCCACCTTGACGGGGGTTGAAGCTTTCTTT,CATLTGVEAFF
TRBJ1-1,.,TRBV5-5,14,.,TGTGCCAGCAGCTTCGCTCAGCGCCCCGCTGAAGCTTTCTTT,CASSFAQRPAEAFF
TRBJ2-5,TRBD2,TRBV20-1,16,many,TGCAGTGCTAGAGTTCCGCTAGCGGGAGGGCCAGAGACCCAGTACTTC,CSARVPLAGGPETQYF
TRBJ1-1,.,TRBV5-1,15,few,TGCGCCAGCAGAGAGGGGGGGACGGCGAGCACTGAAGCTTTCTTT,CASREGGTASTEAFF
TRBJ2-7,.,TRBV27,15,few,TGTGCCAGCAGTCCCCACAGGGGAGGGGCCTACGAGCAGTACTTC,CASSPHRGGAYEQYF
TRBJ2-7,.,TRBV7-2,11,.,TGTGCCAGCACAGTCACGGGCGAGCAGTACTTC,CASTVTGEQYF
TRBJ1-5,TRBD1,TRBV2,14,few,TGTGCCAGCAGGGGGGGGACAGGTCATCAGCCCCAGCATTTT,CASRGGTGHQPQHF
TRBJ1-5,.,TRBV19,15,few,TGTGCCAGTAGTATAGCCAGCAGGACGAGCCAGCCCCAGCATTTT,CASSIASRTSQPQHF
TRBJ1-1,TRBD1,TRBV6-1,12,few,TGTGCCAGTAGACAGGGGAACGCTGAAGCTTTCTTT,CASRQGNAEAFF
TRBJ2-2,TRBD1,TRBV2,14,many,TGTGCCAGCAGAGTCAGTAGGGACAGTGGGGAGCTGTTTTTT,CASRVSRDSGELFF
TRBJ1-6,TRBD1,TRBV20-1,15,few,TGCAGTGCTAGAGACAGGGGGCCGGTAGCTTCACCCCTCCACTTT,CSARDRGPVASPLHF
TRBJ1-1,.,TRBV30,15,.,TGTGCCTGGAGTGTAATACAACAGAGGAACACTGAAGCTTTCTTT,CAWSVIQQRNTEAFF
TRBJ1-1,.,TRBV18,13,.,TGTGCCAGCTCACCTCCTCGGTGGACTGAAGCTTTCTTT,CASSPPRWTEAFF
TRBJ2-7,.,TRBV6-1,13,.,TGTGCCAGCAGCCCGACTGTATCCTACGAGCAGTACTTC,CASSPTVSYEQYF
TRBJ1-2,.,TRBV20-1,12,many,TGCAGTGCTATACAGGATAACTATGGCTACACCTTC,CSAIQDNYGYTF
TRBJ1-2,.,TRBV30,12,.,TGTGCCTGCAATCCTTTGAACTATGGCTACACCTTC,CACNPLNYGYTF
TRBJ2-5,.,TRBV3-1,14,.,TGTGCCAGCAGCCAAGCCCGGACTCAAGAGACCCAGTACTTC,CASSQARTQETQYF
TRBJ2-7,TRBD2,TRBV28,12,many,TGTGCCAGCAGGATAGCGGGGAGCGAGCAGTACTTC,CASRIAGSEQYF
TRBJ2-1,TRBD2,TRBV6-2/TRBV6-3,12,.,TGTGCCAGCAGTGAAGCCTTGGCTAGCGGATACTTC,CASSEALASGYF
TRBJ2-7,.,TRBV19,13,once,TGTGCCAGTGGCGCTGGGACAAACTACGAGCAGTACTTC,CASGAGTNYEQYF
TRBJ1-5,.,TRBV28,16,few,TGTGCCAGCATCGCCCAGGGATCTGCACTTAGGCAGCCCCAGCATTTT,CASIAQGSALRQPQHF
TRBJ2-5,.,TRBV3-1,13,few,TGTGCCAGCAGGCAGGGGTTCGGCGAGACCCAGTACTTC,CASRQGFGETQYF
TRBJ2-4,TRBD1,TRBV5-1,18,.,TGCGCCAGCAGCTTACGGGACAGACCAACTCTAGCCAAAAACATTCAGTACTTC,CASSLRDRPTLAKNIQYF
TRBJ1-4,.,TRBV19,15,.,TGTGCCAGTAAGCGCGGGGATGCAACTAATGAAAAACTGTTTTTT,CASKRGDATNEKLFF
TRBJ1-1,.,TRBV20-1,18,.,TGCAGTGCTAGAGATGACAAACCTGCAGGGGCCCCCCACACTGAAGCTTTCTTT,CSARDDKPAGAPHTEAFF
TRBJ2-4,TRBD1,TRBV7-2,14,.,TGTGCCAGCAGCCTAAGACAGGGGCAGAACATTCAGTACTTC,CASSLRQGQNIQYF
TRBJ2-5,TRBD2,TRBV7-6,15,many,TGTGCCAGCAGCTTAGCTAGCGGGAGAACAGAGACCCAGTACTTC,CASSLASGRTETQYF
TRBJ1-6,.,TRBV6-1,13,few,TGTGCCAGCAAGGGGGGGGGGCACTCACCCCTCCACTTT,CASKGGGHSPLHF
TRBJ1-1,.,TRBV29-1,11,few,TGCAGCGCCCACAGCGGGGGTGAAGCTTTCTTT,CSAHSGGEAFF
TRBJ1-5,.,TRBV20-1,14,.,TGCAGTGCTAGAGGTCAGGGGAATTATCCGCCCCAGCATTTT,CSARGQGNYPPQHF
TRBJ2-7,.,TRBV2,12,.,TGTGCCAGCGCGACTGGCTCCTACGAGCAGTACTTC,CASATGSYEQYF
TRBJ1-5,TRBD1,TRBV20-1,16,.,TGCAGTGCTAGAGATTGGACAGGGGGAGACAATCAGCCCCAGCATTTT,CSARDWTGGDNQPQHF
TRBJ1-6,TRBD1,TRBV28,17,.,TGTGCCAGCAGTCGTTACACCGGGACAGGGGAGCTTTCGCCCCTCCACTTT,CASSRYTGTGELSPLHF
TRBJ1-1,.,TRBV5-1,16,.,TGCGCCAGCAGCTTGGCCTCGGCGGGGGGGGACACTGAAGCTTTCTTT,CASSLASAGGDTEAFF
TRBJ1-1,TRBD1,TRBV10-2,13,.,TGCGCCAGCGTGGGACAGATGAACACTGAAGCTTTCTTT,CASVGQMNTEAFF
TRBJ2-7,.,TRBV11-2,16,many,TGTGCCAGCAGCTTAGTGGGCTTATCCTACTCCTACGAGCAGTACTTC,CASSLVGLSYSYEQYF
TRBJ2-1,.,TRBV28,15,few,TGTGCCAGCAGTTCCACCTTAGGTTCCTACAATGAGCAGTTCTTC,CASSSTLGSYNEQFF
TRBJ1-6,.,TRBV14,15,once,TGTGCCAGCAGCCAAAAAGGGTTAACGAATTCACCCCTCCACTTT,CASSQKGLTNSPLHF